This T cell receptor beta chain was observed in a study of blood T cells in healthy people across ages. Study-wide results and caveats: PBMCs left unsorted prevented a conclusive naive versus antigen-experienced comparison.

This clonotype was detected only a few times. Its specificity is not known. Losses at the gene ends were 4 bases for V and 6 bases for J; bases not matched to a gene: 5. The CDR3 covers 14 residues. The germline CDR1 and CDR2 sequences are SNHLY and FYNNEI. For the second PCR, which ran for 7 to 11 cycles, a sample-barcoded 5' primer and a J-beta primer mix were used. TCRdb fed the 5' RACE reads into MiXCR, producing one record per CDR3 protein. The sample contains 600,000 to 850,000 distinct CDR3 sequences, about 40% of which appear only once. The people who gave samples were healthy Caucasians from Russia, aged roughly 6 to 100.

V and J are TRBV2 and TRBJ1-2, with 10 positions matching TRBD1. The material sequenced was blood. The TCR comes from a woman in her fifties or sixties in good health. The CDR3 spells CASSVTGTGDGYTF. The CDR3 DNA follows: TGTGCCAGCAGTGTTACCGGGACAGGGGATGGCTACACCTTC. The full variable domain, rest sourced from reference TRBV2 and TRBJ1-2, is EPEVTQTPSHQVTQMGQEVILRCVPISNHLYFYWYRQILGQKVEFLVSFYNNEISEKSEIFDDQFSVERPDGSNFTLKIRSTKLEDSAMYFCASSVTGTGDGYTFGSGTRLTVV.